Following are 14 T cell receptor beta chains from one sample sequenced in a study of T cells in Graves' hyperthyroidism and ophthalmopathy. TCR beta CDR3 regions were amplified from RNA. Primed by the HTBI set, a first-round RT-PCR was run on the TCR CDR3. TCRdb ran MiXCR on the multiplex PCR reads and lists one entry per CDR3 protein. The sample holds a few hundred thousand distinct CDR3 sequences, roughly 46% seen once. Sample: peripheral blood or thyroid tissue (not recorded which). The source of these receptors is a woman aged 18-29 years with Graves' hyperthyroidism.

The chain employs TRBV2 and TRBJ2-7; no clear D. V was shortened by 5 bases and J by 3 bases, with 14 bases between the two germline ends. This CDR3 is 14 amino acids long. Germline CDR1 is SNHLY and CDR2 is FYNNEI. CDR3 DNA: TGTGCCAGCAGTTTGAGGAGTTCGGACTACGAGCAGTACTTC. Protein sequence: CASSLRSSDYEQYF.

This chain connects TRBV20-1 to TRBJ2-7; 7 bases are shared with TRBD1. V shed 6 bases and J 1 base; nucleotides not matched to a gene: 3. This CDR3 has 12 amino acids. Germline V gene lookup returns CDR1 DFQATT and CDR2 SNEGSKA (reference sequence). The DNA of the CDR3 is TGCAGTGCAGGGGGACAGTCCTACGAGCAGTACTTC. Protein sequence: CSAGGQSYEQYF.

V and J are TRBV20-1 and TRBJ2-5; D ambiguous. V was pared by 6 bases and J by 4 bases, with 9 bases between. Germline assignment: CDR1 DFQATT and CDR2 SNEGSKA (reference sequence). The length of the CDR3 is 11 residues. This CDR3 reads CSASKGETQYF. CDR3 in DNA: TGCAGTGCCAGCAAGGGAGAGACCCAGTACTTC.

This chain uses TRBV29-1 with TRBJ2-7; weak D call: TRBD1 (6 bases). The CDR3 consists of 17 residues. Trimming shortened V by 1 base and J by 3 bases, and 22 bases separated the two germline ends. Germline CDR1 reads SQVTM; CDR2 reads ANQGSEA. CDR3 nucleotides: TGCAGCGTTGAAGTCCTAGGACAGACTAACTATGGCTACGAGCAGTACTTC. The encoded protein is CSVEVLGQTNYGYEQYF.

The genes are TRBV6-5 and TRBJ1-5; D unresolved. Germline CDR1 MNHEY, CDR2 SVGAGI. V was cut by 0 bases and J by 11 bases, with 11 bases left in between. This CDR3 comprises 13 residues. CDR3 residues: CASSYSAEETQHF. CDR3 coding DNA: TGTGCCAGCAGTTACTCAGCGGAAGAGACCCAGCATTTT.

The chain has TRBV20-1 and TRBJ2-3; 8 bases are shared with TRBD2. The CDR3 runs to 14 residues. Germline assignment: CDR1 DFQATT and CDR2 SNEGSKA (reference sequence). V lost 6 bases, J lost 0 bases, and 5 bases stayed unmatched. CDR3 in amino acids: CSAIAGLSTDTQYF. CDR3 sequence (DNA): TGCAGTGCGATAGCGGGACTTAGCACAGATACGCAGTATTTT.

The genes are TRBV29-1 and TRBJ1-4; weak D call: TRBD1 (6 bases). The CDR3 consists of 13 residues. V was pared by 7 bases and J by 5 bases, with 14 bases between. The germline gives CDR1 SQVTM, CDR2 ANQGSEA. The DNA for the CDR3 is TGCAGCGCTAGACAGGACGGAAATGAAAAACTGTTTTTT. Translation gives CSARQDGNEKLFF.

Regarding this clonotype: Just one base apart from a much larger clone, this may be a read error. The chain couples TRBV12-3 or TRBV12-4 to TRBJ1-5, with no clear D. CDR3 length: 12 amino acids. Trimming cost V 10 bases and J 8 bases, with 15 bases left between them. DNA for the CDR3: TGTGCCACCGGTGATTCTGGGGAGCCCCAGCATTTT. Amino acid sequence: CATGDSGEPQHF.

The sample holds a few counts of this clonotype. The chain couples TRBV19 to TRBJ1-2; D might be TRBD1 (5 bases). Trimming removed 7 bases at V and 2 bases at J, with 17 bases between. The CDR3 spans 15 residues. CDR1 LNHDA and CDR2 SQIVND come from the germline V gene (reference sequence). CDR3 nucleotide sequence: TGTGCCAGTACCAAACCGATTGGGGCCAACTATGGCTACACCTTC. It is translated as CASTKPIGANYGYTF.

This clonotype came up a few times. The CDR3 coding sequence is TGTGCCAGCAGCATCCAGCTAGGGGGGACAGAACAGCAGTACTTC. It is translated as CASSIQLGGTEQQYF. The rearrangement links TRBV7-6 to TRBJ2-7, with D maybe TRBD1 (7 bases). This CDR3 contains 15 residues. Trimming pared 5 bases from V and 8 bases from J, leaving 22 bases between. CDR1 and CDR2 (germline): SGHVS, FNYEAQ.

The sample holds many counts of this clonotype. This chain connects TRBV9 to TRBJ2-5; TRBD2 might be the D (6 bases). The germline V gene has CDR1 SGDLS and CDR2 YYNGEE. V lost 2 bases, J lost 1 base, and 9 bases lay in between. The CDR3 length is 14 residues. This CDR3 reads CASSVGAGQETQYF. The CDR3 coding sequence is TGTGCCAGCAGCGTGGGAGCGGGCCAAGAGACCCAGTACTTC. The full variable domain, its missing parts supplied by reference TRBV9 and TRBJ2-5, is DSGVTQTPKHLITATGQRVTLRCSPRSGDLSVYWYQQSLDQGLQFLIQYYNGEERAKGNILERFSAQQFPDLHSELNLSSLELGDSALYFCASSVGAGQETQYFGPGTRLLVL.

The rearrangement links TRBV25-1 to TRBJ1-1; TRBD1 is a possible D gene (5 bases). Trimming cost V 2 bases and J 1 base, with 11 bases left between them. CDR1 is MGHDK, CDR2 SYGVNS, per germline. The CDR3 extends over 15 amino acids. The CDR3 loop reads CASSEGGAKNTEAFF. CDR3 DNA sequence: TGTGCCAGCAGTGAAGGCGGGGCCAAGAACACTGAAGCTTTCTTT.

Worth noting for this clonotype: Being one base from a much bigger clone, this may be a read error. The genes are TRBV2 and TRBJ1-1, with TRBD1 as a possible D gene (6 bases). This CDR3 contains 13 residues. Per the germline V gene, CDR1 is SNHLY and CDR2 is FYNNEI. The germline V and J ends were trimmed by 8 bases and 0 bases, with 10 bases remaining between them. The CDR3 DNA reads as TGTGCCAGCGGGGCAGGGGTGAACACTGAAGCTTTCTTT. This encodes CASGAGVNTEAFF.

This clonotype was recorded a few times. The chain links TRBV19 to TRBJ1-5; D is perhaps TRBD1 (5 bases). V dropped 10 bases and J dropped 3 bases, with 16 bases sitting between them. The CDR3 is 14 residues long. CDR1 and CDR2 (germline): LNHDA, SQIVND (reference sequence). The CDR3: CATNWGYTNQPQHF. CDR3 in DNA: TGTGCCACTAACTGGGGGTATACCAATCAGCCCCAGCATTTT. Using reference TRBV19 and TRBJ1-5 for the parts outside the CDR3, the full variable domain is DGGITQSPKYLFRKEGQNVTLSCEQNLNHDAMYWYRQDPGQGLRLIYYSQIVNDFQKGDIAEGYSVSREKKESFPLTVTSAQKNPTAFYLCATNWGYTNQPQHFGDGTRLSIL.